Given below is one T cell receptor beta chain in context. What it binds is not known. This entry belongs to a study of T cells in Graves' hyperthyroidism and ophthalmopathy. TCR beta CDR3 region amplification was performed from RNA transcripts. The HTBI primer set served for first-round RT-PCR of the TCR CDR3. TCRdb re-derived calls from the multiplex PCR reads in MiXCR, one entry per CDR3 protein. The sample includes 500,000 to 600,000 distinct CDR3 sequences, about 45% of them seen just once. Uncontrolled infection, other autoimmune disease, pregnancy or lactation led to exclusion. The CDR3 consists of 16 residues. The V gene lost 1 base and the J gene lost 0 bases, with 15 bases spanning the gap. The germline gives CDR1 SQVTM, CDR2 ANQGSEA. Overall study results and limits: Among thyroid clonotypes expanded above 0.001, most also appeared in blood. Ophthalmopathy prediction by the model preceded onset by a median 6.5 months.

The sequence was obtained from an adult woman with Graves' disease, either hyperthyroidism or ophthalmopathy (not recorded which). The chain carries TRBV29-1 and TRBJ1-2, with D perhaps matching TRBD1 (6 bases). The sample was peripheral blood or thyroid tissue (not recorded which). CDR3 DNA sequence: TGCAGCGTTGAAGGCCAACAGGGCCCAGCTAACTATGGCTACACCTTC. Encoded protein: CSVEGQQGPANYGYTF. Full variable domain (outside the CDR3, taken from reference TRBV29-1 and TRBJ1-2): SAVISQKPSRDICQRGTSLTIQCQVDSQVTMMFWYRQQPGQSLTLIATANQGSEATYESGFVIDKFPISRPNLTFSTLTVSNMSPEDSSIYLCSVEGQQGPANYGYTFGSGTRLTVV.